The entry that follows covers one TCR beta chain sequence. Its antigen remains unidentified. The data stem from a study of PD-1 blockade in classical Hodgkin lymphoma. The time point: cycle 4 day 1 (C4D1), after 5 to 7 weeks of nivolumab. Every single patient, without exception, relapsed after autologous stem cell transplantation, and brentuximab vedotin exposure varied. Libraries were prepared by immunoSEQ multiplex PCR; TCRdb keeps only in-frame clonotypes and omits some of them. The sample carries nearly 20,000 clones, around 80% recorded once. Findings and caveats of the study: Why repertoires differed is undefined; disease activity or prior therapy possibly contributed. Lower baseline TCR diversity was reported for newly diagnosed patients than for healthy donors.

The sample here was peripheral blood mononuclear cells (PBMCs), taken before the fourth cycle of nivolumab. The clonotype comes from a human donor with classical Hodgkin lymphoma.

CDR3 residues: CASSLVLSRLAKNIQYF. The CDR3 DNA reads TGCGCCAGCAGCTTGGTACTCAGCCGCCTAGCCAAAAACATTCAGTACTTC. V usage is TRBV5-1 and J usage is TRBJ2-4; D gene ambiguous. Germline V gives CDR1 SGHRS, CDR2 YFSETQ. Trimming removed 0 bases at V and 0 bases at J, with 13 bases between. This CDR3 has 17 amino acids. The full variable domain, rest sourced from reference TRBV5-1 and TRBJ2-4, is KAGVTQTPRYLIKTRGQQVTLSCSPISGHRSVSWYQQTPGQGLQFLFEYFSETQRNKGNFPGRFSGRQFSNSRSEMNVSTLELGDSALYLCASSLVLSRLAKNIQYFGAGTRLSVL.